Below, 15 T cell receptor beta chains from the same sample are listed, as sequenced in a study of Ad26.COV2.S vaccination and SARS-CoV-2 variants. Clones were sequenced by immunoSEQ multiplex PCR, and TCRdb holds only the in-frame ones, with some missing. The table has around 370,000 clones, 92% seen once. The source material was peripheral blood, sampled after recovery from COVID-19. Receptors were obtained from a human donor who had recovered from COVID-19.

The chain couples TRBV29-1 to TRBJ1-1, with D unclear. The CDR3 is 13 residues long. CDR1 SQVTM and CDR2 ANQGSEA come from the germline V gene. V lost 3 bases and J lost 0, with 8 bases in between. In DNA, the CDR3 is TGCAGCGTTGAGGGCAGGATGAACACTGAAGCTTTCTTT. This translates into CSVEGRMNTEAFF.

The rearrangement links TRBV6-1 to TRBJ2-7; 8 bases align to TRBD1. The CDR3 sequence is 15 residues long. CDR1 is MNHNS and CDR2 is SASEGT in the germline V gene. The junction had 10 bases not matched to a gene; V was cut back by 1 base and J by 8 bases. The CDR3 loop reads CASSEDGTGVSKQYF. CDR3 in DNA: TGTGCCAGCAGTGAAGACGGGACAGGCGTCTCGAAGCAGTACTTC.

This chain joins TRBV25-1 and TRBJ1-4; TRBD1 agrees at 8 bases. J was trimmed by 5 bases and V by 7 bases; bases with no gene match: 6. CDR1 MGHDK and CDR2 SYGVNS come from the germline V gene. CDR3 length: 14 amino acids. The CDR3 loop reads CASMGDRKNEKLFF. DNA for the CDR3: TGTGCCAGCATGGGGGACAGGAAAAATGAAAAACTGTTTTTT.

V and J are TRBV24-1 and TRBJ2-1, with D perhaps matching TRBD1 (6 bases). Trimming left V 5 bases short and J 4 bases short, with 11 bases between. The CDR3 totals 14 residues. CDR1 and CDR2 from the germline V gene are KGHDR and SFDVKD. CDR3 nucleotides: TGTGCCACCAGTGGGGGGCCAGATTACAATGAGCAGTTCTTC. Its protein is CATSGGPDYNEQFF.

CDR3 loop: CASSSAGFGYSNQPQHF. CDR3 bases: TGTGCCAGTAGCTCAGCGGGGTTTGGGTATAGCAATCAGCCCCAGCATTTT. This chain uses TRBV19 with TRBJ1-5, with D unresolved. This CDR3 has 17 amino acids. Trimming took off 6 bases at V and 0 bases at J, with 18 bases between the two ends. CDR1 is LNHDA and CDR2 is SQIVND in the germline V gene (reference sequence).

The chain combines TRBV9 with TRBJ2-5; 9 bases match TRBD2. The germline V gene encodes CDR1 SGDLS and CDR2 YYNGEE. The CDR3 is 13 amino acids. Unmatched junction bases numbered 7, after V lost 4 bases and J lost 9 bases. The chain's CDR3 is CASSIQGGGAQYF. CDR3 nucleotides: TGTGCCAGCAGCATTCAGGGCGGGGGGGCCCAGTACTTC.

J is TRBJ2-5 and V is TRBV19; a possible D gene is TRBD2 (6 bases). Trimming stripped 3 bases from V and 5 bases from J, with 10 bases between. The germline gives CDR1 LNHDA, CDR2 SQIVND (reference sequence). The CDR3 is made up of 13 amino acids. The CDR3 sequence is CASSIGGIETQYF. The CDR3 DNA reads TGTGCCAGTAGTATCGGGGGTATTGAGACCCAGTACTTC.

The chain couples TRBV6-5 to TRBJ1-1, with D possibly being TRBD1 (5 bases). CDR1 and CDR2 (germline): MNHEY, SVGAGI. CDR3 length: 14 amino acids. V dropped 2 bases and J dropped 5 bases, with 12 bases sitting between them. Here the CDR3 reads CASSYGGEWTEAFF. For the CDR3, the DNA is TGTGCCAGCAGTTACGGGGGGGAGTGGACTGAAGCTTTCTTT.

The chain couples TRBV20-1 to TRBJ2-2; D is unresolved. The CDR3 covers 14 residues. The V end lost 3 bases, the J end lost 4 bases, and 12 bases lay between the germline ends. The germline V gene encodes CDR1 DFQATT and CDR2 SNEGSKA (reference sequence). In nucleotides, the CDR3 is TGCAGTGCTAGTAGGATACTGGGCACCGGGGAGCTGTTTTTT. Its protein product is CSASRILGTGELFF.

The gene calls are TRBV6-2 or TRBV6-3 and TRBJ2-1; D might be TRBD1 (6 bases). Trimming removed 2 bases at V and 0 bases at J, with 17 bases between. Germline V lookup: CDR1 MNHEY, CDR2 SVGEGT. The CDR3 has 18 amino acids. This chain's CDR3 is CASSYEGRGRGSYNEQFF. CDR3 DNA: TGTGCCAGCAGTTACGAGGGCAGGGGACGAGGCTCCTACAATGAGCAGTTCTTC.

CDR3: CASRRTDTGLSGEKLFF. The CDR3 nucleotides are TGTGCCAGCAGGCGAACCGACACAGGGCTTTCGGGCGAAAAACTGTTTTTT. This chain links TRBV6-6 with TRBJ1-4; TRBD1 might be the D (6 bases). With 6 bases removed from V and 8 bases from J, the gap between germline ends came to 25 bases. The germline CDR1 and CDR2 sequences are MNHNY and SVGAGI (reference sequence). The CDR3 loop spans 17 amino acids.

The chain joins TRBV27 to TRBJ1-5; 8 nucleotides match TRBD1. J was trimmed by 6 bases and V by 4 bases; bases with no gene match: 5. The CDR3 consists of 14 residues. Germline assignment: CDR1 MNHEY and CDR2 SMNVEV (reference sequence). CDR3 bases: TGTGCCAGCAGTTCAGGGGGCGTGGGTCAGCCCCAGCATTTT. Translation: CASSSGGVGQPQHF.

V is TRBV19 and J is TRBJ1-2; weak D call: TRBD1 (5 bases). Trimming took 3 bases from V and 8 from J, leaving 13 bases between them. Germline CDR1 and CDR2: LNHDA and SQIVND (reference sequence). The CDR3 extends over 13 amino acids. The CDR3 sequence is CASSIYAGQGYTF. The CDR3 nucleotides read TGTGCCAGTAGTATTTACGCAGGGCAAGGCTACACCTTC.

The J gene is TRBJ1-1, the V gene TRBV6-5; possibly TRBD1 for D (5 bases). The germline V gene has CDR1 MNHEY and CDR2 SVGAGI. The V end lost 0 bases, the J end lost 11 bases, and 13 bases lay between the germline ends. The CDR3 is 13 residues long. The CDR3 protein is CASSYSNRLGAFF. The DNA for the CDR3 is TGTGCCAGCAGTTACTCGAACAGGTTAGGGGCTTTCTTT.

The sample holds a few counts of this clone. The rearrangement uses TRBV4-1 and TRBJ2-7; TRBD2 agrees at 10 bases. There are 14 residues in the CDR3. CDR1 MGHRA and CDR2 YSYEKL come from the germline V gene. V was pared by 5 bases and J by 3 bases, with 4 bases of the junction left unmatched. The CDR3 bases are TGCGCCAGCAGCGGGTGGACTAGCGGCTACGAGCAGTACTTC. The encoded protein is CASSGWTSGYEQYF.